The entry below describes one T cell receptor beta chain. Only in-frame clones appear in the TCRdb table, and some are missing; sequencing was by immunoSEQ multiplex PCR. The sample holds approximately 100,000 clones, almost 90% seen once. This entry belongs to a study of control samples from healthy donors and cancer patients. The clonotype was recovered from a young man in good health. What was sequenced was blood.

In DNA, the CDR3 is TGTGCCAGCAGCTTTAGTATTAGGGTTTCTGGGGCCAACGTCCTGACTTTC. This codes for CASSFSIRVSGANVLTF. The V call is TRBV7-2, the J call TRBJ2-6; no definite D call. From germline, CDR1 is SGHTA and CDR2 FQGNSA. The CDR3 runs 17 residues. The V and J ends lost 3 bases and 1 base respectively, with 13 bases between them.